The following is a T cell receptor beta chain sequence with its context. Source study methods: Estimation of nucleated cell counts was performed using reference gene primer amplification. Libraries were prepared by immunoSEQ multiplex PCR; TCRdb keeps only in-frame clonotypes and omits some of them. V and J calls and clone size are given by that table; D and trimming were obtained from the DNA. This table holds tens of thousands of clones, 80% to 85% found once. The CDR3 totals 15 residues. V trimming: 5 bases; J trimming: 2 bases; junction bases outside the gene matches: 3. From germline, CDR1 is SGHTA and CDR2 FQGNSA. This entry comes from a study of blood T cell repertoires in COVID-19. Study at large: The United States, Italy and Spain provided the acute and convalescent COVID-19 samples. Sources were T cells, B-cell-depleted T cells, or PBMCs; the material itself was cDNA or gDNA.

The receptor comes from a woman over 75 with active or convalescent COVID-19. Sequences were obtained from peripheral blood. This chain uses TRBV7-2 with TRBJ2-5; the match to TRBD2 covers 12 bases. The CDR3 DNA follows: TGTGCCAGCAGCCCTAGCGGGGGGGAACAAGAGACCCAGTACTTC. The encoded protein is CASSPSGGEQETQYF.